This entry concerns a single T cell receptor (beta chain). Its antigen is unidentified. With a J-beta primer mix and a sample-barcoded 5' primer, a second PCR ran about 7 to 11 cycles. Individual samples furnished no less than 2.5 million CDR3-containing paired-end reads apiece. TCRdb recomputed calls from the 5' RACE reads with MiXCR, one row per CDR3 protein. The sample contains a few hundred thousand distinct CDR3 sequences, about 29% of which appear only once. CDR3 size: 14 residues. Germline CDR1 reads MNHEY; CDR2 reads SMNVEV (reference sequence). V was pared by 5 bases and J by 4 bases, with 11 bases between. This specimen comes from a study of blood T cells in healthy people across ages. Study conclusions and caveats: The study found more naive CD4+ cells and higher diversity in long-lived than aged donors.

These data were likewise used in another study, on T cells of mothers and their children.

This sequence originates from a boy aged 2 to 9 in good health. The specimen sequenced was blood. The rearrangement uses TRBV27 and TRBJ2-2; tentatively, D is TRBD2 (6 bases). CDR3 DNA sequence: TGTGCCAGCAGTCGCCGGGACTCCACCGGGGAGCTGTTTTTT. Protein sequence: CASSRRDSTGELFF.